This TCR beta chain was observed in a study of control samples from healthy donors and cancer patients. Some clones are missing from TCRdb's copy, which holds only in-frame ones; the method was immunoSEQ multiplex PCR. The table records 120,000 or so clones, about nine tenths of them present only once. Germline assignment: CDR1 LNHDA and CDR2 SQIVND (reference sequence). This CDR3 is 13 amino acids long. The ends were cut back, 5 bases at V and 4 bases at J, with 11 bases in the middle. Source material: blood. This clonotype originated in a man aged 35-49 years in good health. The V gene is TRBV19, the J gene TRBJ2-5; the D is unclear. CDR3 in amino acids: CASSDQVGETQYF. The CDR3 DNA reads as TGTGCCAGTAGTGATCAGGTGGGAGAGACCCAGTACTTC.